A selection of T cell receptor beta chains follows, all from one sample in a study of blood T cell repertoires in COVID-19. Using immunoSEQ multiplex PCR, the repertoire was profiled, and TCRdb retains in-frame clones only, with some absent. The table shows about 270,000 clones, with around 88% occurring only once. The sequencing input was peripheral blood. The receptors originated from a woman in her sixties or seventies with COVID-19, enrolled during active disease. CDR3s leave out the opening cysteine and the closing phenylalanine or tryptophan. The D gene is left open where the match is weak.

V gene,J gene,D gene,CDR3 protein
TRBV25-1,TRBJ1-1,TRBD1,ASSHGQDTEAF
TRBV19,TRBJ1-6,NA,ASSIGALGQYNSPLH
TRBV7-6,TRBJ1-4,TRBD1,ASSSQGAEKLF
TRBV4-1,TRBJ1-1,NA,ASSQGSGNTEAF
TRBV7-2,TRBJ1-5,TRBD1,ASSSDWTGGSQPQH
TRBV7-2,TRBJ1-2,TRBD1,ASSLGQGLSYGYT
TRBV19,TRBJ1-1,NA,ASSKGDEGTEAF
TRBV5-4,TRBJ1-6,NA,ASSLERAPRSPLH
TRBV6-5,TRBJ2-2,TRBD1,ASSGRTGLFGELF
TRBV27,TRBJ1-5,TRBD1,ASRPFPGTGIGQPQH